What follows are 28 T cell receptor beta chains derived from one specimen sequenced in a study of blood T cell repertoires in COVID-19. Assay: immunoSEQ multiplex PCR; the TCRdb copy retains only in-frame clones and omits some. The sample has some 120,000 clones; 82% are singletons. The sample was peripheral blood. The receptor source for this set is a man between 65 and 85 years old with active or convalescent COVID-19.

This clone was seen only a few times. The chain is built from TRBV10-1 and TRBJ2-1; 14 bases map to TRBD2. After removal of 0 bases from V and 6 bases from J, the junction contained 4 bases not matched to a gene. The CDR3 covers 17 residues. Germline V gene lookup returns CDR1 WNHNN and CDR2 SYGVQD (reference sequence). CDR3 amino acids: CASSESPTSGGANEQFF. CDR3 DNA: TGCGCCAGCAGTGAGTCTCCGACTAGCGGGGGGGCCAATGAGCAGTTCTTC.

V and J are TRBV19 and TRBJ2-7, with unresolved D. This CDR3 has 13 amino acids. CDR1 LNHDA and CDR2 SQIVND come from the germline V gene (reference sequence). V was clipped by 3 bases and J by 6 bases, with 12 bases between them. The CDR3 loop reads CASSIGFLTEQYF. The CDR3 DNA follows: TGTGCCAGTAGTATCGGGTTCCTAACCGAGCAGTACTTC. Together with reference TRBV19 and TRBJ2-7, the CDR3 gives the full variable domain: DGGITQSPKYLFRKEGQNVTLSCEQNLNHDAMYWYRQDPGQGLRLIYYSQIVNDFQKGDIAEGYSVSREKKESFPLTVTSAQKNPTAFYLCASSIGFLTEQYFGPGTRLTVT.

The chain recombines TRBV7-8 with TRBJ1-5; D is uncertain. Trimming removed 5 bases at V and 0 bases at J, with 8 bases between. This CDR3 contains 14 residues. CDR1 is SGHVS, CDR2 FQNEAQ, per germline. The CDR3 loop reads CASSARGSNQPQHF. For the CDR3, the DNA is TGTGCCAGCAGCGCCCGGGGTAGCAATCAGCCCCAGCATTTT.

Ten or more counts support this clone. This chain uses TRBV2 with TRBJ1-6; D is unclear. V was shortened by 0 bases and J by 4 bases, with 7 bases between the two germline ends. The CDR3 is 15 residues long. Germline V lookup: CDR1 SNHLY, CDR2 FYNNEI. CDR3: CASSEAAAYNSPLHF. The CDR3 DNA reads TGTGCCAGCAGTGAAGCGGCGGCATATAATTCACCCCTCCACTTT. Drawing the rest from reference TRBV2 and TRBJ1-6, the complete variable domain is EPEVTQTPSHQVTQMGQEVILRCVPISNHLYFYWYRQILGQKVEFLVSFYNNEISEKSEIFDDQFSVERPDGSNFTLKIRSTKLEDSAMYFCASSEAAAYNSPLHFGNGTRLTVT.

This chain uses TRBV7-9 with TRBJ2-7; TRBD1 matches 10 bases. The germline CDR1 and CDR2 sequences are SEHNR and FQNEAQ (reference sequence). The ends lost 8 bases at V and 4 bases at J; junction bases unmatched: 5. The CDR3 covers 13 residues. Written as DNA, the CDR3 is TGTGCCAGCCGACAGGGGGCGTCTTACGAGCAGTACTTC. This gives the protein CASRQGASYEQYF.

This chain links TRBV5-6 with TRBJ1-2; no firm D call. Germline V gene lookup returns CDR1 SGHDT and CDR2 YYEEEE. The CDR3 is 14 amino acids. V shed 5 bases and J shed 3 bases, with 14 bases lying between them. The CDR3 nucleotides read TGTGCCAGCAGTTACTACGGCGGTGACTATGGCTACACCTTC. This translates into CASSYYGGDYGYTF.

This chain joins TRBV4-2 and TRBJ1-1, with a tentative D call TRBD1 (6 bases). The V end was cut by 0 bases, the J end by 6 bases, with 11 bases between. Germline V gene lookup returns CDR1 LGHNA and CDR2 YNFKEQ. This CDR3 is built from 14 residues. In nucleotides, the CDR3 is TGTGCCAGCAGCCAAGATAGGCAGGGGTCTGAAGCTTTCTTT. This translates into CASSQDRQGSEAFF.

The CDR3 protein is CASSRSGGSSYEQFF. The CDR3 DNA sequence: TGTGCCAGCTCTCGCTCCGGCGGGAGTTCTTATGAGCAGTTCTTC. V is TRBV18 and J is TRBJ2-1; 7 positions match TRBD2. The ends lost 6 bases at V and 8 bases at J; junction bases unmatched: 13. This CDR3 is 15 amino acids long. Germline values: CDR1 KGHSH, CDR2 LQKENI.

For the CDR3, the DNA is TGTGCCAGCAGCCAACCTTCACAGGGGAAGTATGGCTACACCTTC. This gives the protein CASSQPSQGKYGYTF. The rearrangement joins TRBV5-4 to TRBJ1-2; 7 bases are a match to TRBD1. Losses at the gene ends were 4 bases for V and 5 bases for J; bases not matched to a gene: 11. This CDR3 region has 15 residues. Germline V lookup: CDR1 SGHNT, CDR2 YYREEE (reference sequence).

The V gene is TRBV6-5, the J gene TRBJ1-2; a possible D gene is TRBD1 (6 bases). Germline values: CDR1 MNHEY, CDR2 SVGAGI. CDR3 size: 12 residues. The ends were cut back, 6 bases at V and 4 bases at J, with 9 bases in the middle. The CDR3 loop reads CASRRGGYGYTF. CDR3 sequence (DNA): TGTGCCAGCAGAAGGGGGGGCTATGGCTACACCTTC.

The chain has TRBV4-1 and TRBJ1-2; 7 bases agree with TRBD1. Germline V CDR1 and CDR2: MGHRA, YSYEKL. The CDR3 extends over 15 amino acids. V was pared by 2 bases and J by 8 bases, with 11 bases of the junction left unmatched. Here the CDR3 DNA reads TGCGCCAGCAGCCAACCGGGACAGAGGACGCGGGGCTACACCTTC. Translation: CASSQPGQRTRGYTF.

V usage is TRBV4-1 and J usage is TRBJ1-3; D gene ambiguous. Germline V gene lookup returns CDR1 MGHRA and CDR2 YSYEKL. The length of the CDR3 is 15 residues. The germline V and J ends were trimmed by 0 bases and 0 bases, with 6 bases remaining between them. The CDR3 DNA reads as TGCGCCAGCAGCCAAGACAAGAGCTCTGGAAACACCATATATTTT. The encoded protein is CASSQDKSSGNTIYF.

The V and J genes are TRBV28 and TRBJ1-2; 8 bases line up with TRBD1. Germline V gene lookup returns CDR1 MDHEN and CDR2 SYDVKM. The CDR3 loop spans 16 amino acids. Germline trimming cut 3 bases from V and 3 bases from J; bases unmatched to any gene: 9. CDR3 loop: CASSFSLGQGDYGYTF. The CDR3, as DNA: TGTGCCAGCAGTTTCAGCCTTGGACAGGGAGACTATGGCTACACCTTC.

CDR3 amino acids: CSVSPGPGEAFF. In DNA, the CDR3 is TGCAGCGTTTCACCCGGGCCGGGGGAAGCTTTCTTT. The V and J genes are TRBV29-1 and TRBJ1-1; D is unclear. The ends were cut back, 5 bases at V and 8 bases at J, with 15 bases in the middle. The CDR3 totals 12 residues. Germline values: CDR1 SQVTM, CDR2 ANQGSEA. Full variable domain (outside the CDR3, taken from reference TRBV29-1 and TRBJ1-1): SAVISQKPSRDICQRGTSLTIQCQVDSQVTMMFWYRQQPGQSLTLIATANQGSEATYESGFVIDKFPISRPNLTFSTLTVSNMSPEDSSIYLCSVSPGPGEAFFGQGTRLTVV.

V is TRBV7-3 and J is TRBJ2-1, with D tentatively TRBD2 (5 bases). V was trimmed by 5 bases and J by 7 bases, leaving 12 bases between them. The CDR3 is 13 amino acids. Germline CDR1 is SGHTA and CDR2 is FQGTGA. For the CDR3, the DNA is TGTGCCAGCAGCCCCCCAGGAGGAAATGAGCAGTTCTTC. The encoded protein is CASSPPGGNEQFF.

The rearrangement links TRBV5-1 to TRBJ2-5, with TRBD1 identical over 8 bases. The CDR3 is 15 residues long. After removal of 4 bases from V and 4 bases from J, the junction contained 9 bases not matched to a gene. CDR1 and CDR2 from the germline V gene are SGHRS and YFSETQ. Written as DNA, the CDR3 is TGCGCCAGCAGCCCCTCGACAGGGGTCAGAGAGACCCAGTACTTC. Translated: CASSPSTGVRETQYF.

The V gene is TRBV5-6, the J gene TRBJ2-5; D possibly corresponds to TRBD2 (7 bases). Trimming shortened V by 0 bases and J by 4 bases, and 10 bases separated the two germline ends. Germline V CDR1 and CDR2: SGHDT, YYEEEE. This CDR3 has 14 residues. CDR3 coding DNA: TGTGCCAGCAGCTTGGTCGGGGGGCCAGAGACCCAGTACTTC. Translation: CASSLVGGPETQYF.

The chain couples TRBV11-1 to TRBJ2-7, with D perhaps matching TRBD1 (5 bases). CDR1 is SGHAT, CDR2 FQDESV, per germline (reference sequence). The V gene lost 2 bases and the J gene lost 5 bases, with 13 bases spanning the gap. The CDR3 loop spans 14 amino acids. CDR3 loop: CASSLPGWTHEQYF. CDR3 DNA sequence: TGTGCCAGCAGCTTACCAGGGTGGACCCACGAGCAGTACTTC.

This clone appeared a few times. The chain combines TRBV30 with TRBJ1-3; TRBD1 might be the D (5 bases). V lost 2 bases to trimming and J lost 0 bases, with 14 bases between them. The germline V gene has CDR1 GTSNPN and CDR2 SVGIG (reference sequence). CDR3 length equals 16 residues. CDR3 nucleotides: TGTGCCTGGAGTCCTAACAGGCCGGCCTCTGGAAACACCATATATTTT. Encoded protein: CAWSPNRPASGNTIYF.

This chain's CDR3 is CASSLGLADYEQYF. The CDR3 bases are TGTGCCAGCAGTTTGGGACTAGCGGACTACGAGCAGTACTTC. The V and J genes are TRBV28 and TRBJ2-7; 11 bases are a match to TRBD2. This CDR3 has 14 amino acids. Germline V gene data show CDR1 as MDHEN and CDR2 as SYDVKM. After removal of 3 bases from V and 3 bases from J, the junction contained 1 base not matched to a gene.

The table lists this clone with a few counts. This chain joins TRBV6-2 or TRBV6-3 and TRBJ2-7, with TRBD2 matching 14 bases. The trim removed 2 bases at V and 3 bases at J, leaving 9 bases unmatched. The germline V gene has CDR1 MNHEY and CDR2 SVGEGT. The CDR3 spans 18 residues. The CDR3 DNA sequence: TGTGCCAGCAGTTACCAGGGACTAGCGGGAGATCTTATCTACGAGCAGTACTTC. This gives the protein CASSYQGLAGDLIYEQYF.

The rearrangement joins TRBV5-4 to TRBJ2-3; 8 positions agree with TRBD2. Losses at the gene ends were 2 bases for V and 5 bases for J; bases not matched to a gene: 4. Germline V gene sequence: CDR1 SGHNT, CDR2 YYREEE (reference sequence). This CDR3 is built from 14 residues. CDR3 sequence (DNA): TGTGCCAGCAGCTTTTCAGCGGGGGAAGATACGCAGTATTTT. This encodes CASSFSAGEDTQYF.

CDR3 coding DNA: TGTGCCAGCAGCTCGGGACAGGGGAAGGACACTGAAGCTTTCTTT. It encodes CASSSGQGKDTEAFF. The chain has TRBV5-4 and TRBJ1-1; 10 positions agree with TRBD1. J was trimmed by 3 bases and V by 3 bases; bases with no gene match: 5. CDR3 length equals 15 residues. Looked up from germline, CDR1 is SGHNT and CDR2 is YYREEE (reference sequence).

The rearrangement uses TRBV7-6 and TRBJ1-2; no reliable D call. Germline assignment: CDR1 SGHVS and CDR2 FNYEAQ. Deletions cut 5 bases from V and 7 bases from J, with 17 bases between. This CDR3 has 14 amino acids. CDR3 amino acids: CASSPVGEFAGYTF. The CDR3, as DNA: TGTGCCAGCAGCCCCGTTGGAGAGTTTGCTGGCTACACCTTC.

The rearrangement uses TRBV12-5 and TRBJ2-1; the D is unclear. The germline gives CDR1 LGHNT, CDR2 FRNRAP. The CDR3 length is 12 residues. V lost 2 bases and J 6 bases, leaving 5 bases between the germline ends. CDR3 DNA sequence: TGTGCTAGTGGTTTGTTCGGCAATGAGCAGTTCTTC. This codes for CASGLFGNEQFF. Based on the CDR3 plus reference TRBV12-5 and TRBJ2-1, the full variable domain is DARVTQTPRHKVTEMGQEVTMRCQPILGHNTVFWYRQTMMQGLELLAYFRNRAPLDDSGMPKDRFSAEMPDATLATLKIQPSEPRDSAVYFCASGLFGNEQFFGPGTRLTVL.

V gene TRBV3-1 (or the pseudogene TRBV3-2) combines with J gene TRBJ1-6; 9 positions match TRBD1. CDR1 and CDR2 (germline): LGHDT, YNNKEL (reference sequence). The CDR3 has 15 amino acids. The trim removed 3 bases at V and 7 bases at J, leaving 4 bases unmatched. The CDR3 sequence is CASSQGQGGNSPLHF. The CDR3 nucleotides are TGTGCCAGCAGCCAGGGACAGGGTGGAAATTCACCCCTCCACTTT.

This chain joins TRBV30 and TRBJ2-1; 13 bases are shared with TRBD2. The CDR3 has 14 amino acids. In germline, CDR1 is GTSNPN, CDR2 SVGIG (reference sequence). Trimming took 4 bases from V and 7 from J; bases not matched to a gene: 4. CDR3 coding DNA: TGTGCCTGGACTACTAGCGGGGGGGGTAATGAGCAGTTCTTC. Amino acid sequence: CAWTTSGGGNEQFF. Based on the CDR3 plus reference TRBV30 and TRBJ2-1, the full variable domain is SQTIHQWPATLVQPVGSPLSLECTVEGTSNPNLYWYRQAAGRGLQLLFYSVGIGQISSEVPQNLSASRPQDRQFILSSKKLLLSDSGFYLCAWTTSGGGNEQFFGPGTRLTVL.

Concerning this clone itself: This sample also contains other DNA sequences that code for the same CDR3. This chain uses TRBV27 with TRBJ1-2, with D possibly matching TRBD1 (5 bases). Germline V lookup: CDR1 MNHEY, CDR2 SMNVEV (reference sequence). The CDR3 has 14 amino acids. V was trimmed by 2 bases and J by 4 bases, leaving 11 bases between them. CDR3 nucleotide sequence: TGTGCCAGCAGTTTAGGTGGCGGGGGCTATGGCTACACCTTC. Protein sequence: CASSLGGGGYGYTF.